These 26 T cell receptor beta chains share one sample of origin, sequenced in a study of naive and memory T cell subsets. Both TRBC1 and TRBC2 were covered by a beta constant-region primer of two equimolar oligonucleotides. Nested alpha and beta constant-region primers with the SP2 primer drove four PCR rounds on ligated cDNA. TCRdb ran MiXCR on the UMI-ligation and nested PCR reads and lists one entry per CDR3 protein. This table holds thousands of distinct CDR3 sequences, roughly 4.8% found once. The source material was CD4+ TEMRA cells from blood. Subset noted: effector memory re-expressing CD45RA, CD45RA+ CD27-. The receptors come from a human donor in good health.

This clonotype has a count of ten or more. The chain uses TRBV20-1 and TRBJ1-2; 9 bases line up with TRBD1. The CDR3 runs 13 residues. Germline trimming cut 6 bases from V and 6 bases from J; bases unmatched to any gene: 8. Per the germline V gene, CDR1 is DFQATT and CDR2 is SNEGSKA (reference sequence). The CDR3 bases are TGCAGTGCCGTACAGGGGGCTATAAATGGCTACACCTTC. Its translation: CSAVQGAINGYTF.

Relative to its sample, this clonotype is hyperexpanded. This sequence joins TRBV10-3 and TRBJ1-5; D call uncertain. This CDR3 is built from 11 residues. V was pared by 8 bases and J by 6 bases, with 8 bases between. The V gene's germline CDR1 is ENHRY and CDR2 SYGVKD. CDR3 nucleotides: TGTGCCATCGGAACGATTCAGCCCCAGCATTTT. Translation: CAIGTIQPQHF.

This clonotype is medium-sized within its sample. The chain joins TRBV20-1 to TRBJ2-1; TRBD2 might be the D (5 bases). The CDR3 consists of 14 residues. Trimming left V 1 base short and J 0 bases short, with 7 bases between. Germline lookup yields CDR1 DFQATT and CDR2 SNEGSKA (reference sequence). The CDR3 nucleotides read TGCAGTGCTAGAGGGCTAGCCTCCTACAATGAGCAGTTCTTC. This gives the protein CSARGLASYNEQFF.

By frequency in the sample, this clonotype is medium-sized (0.01 to 0.1%). The chain has TRBV30 and TRBJ1-6; TRBD1 matches at 7 bases. CDR1 and CDR2 (germline): GTSNPN, SVGIG (reference sequence). J was trimmed by 9 bases and V by 4 bases; bases with no gene match: 6. There are 13 residues in the CDR3. CDR3 nucleotide sequence: TGTGCCTGGAACGAGGGGGCGAGTTCACCCCTCCACTTT. It translates to CAWNEGASSPLHF.

This clonotype is categorized as medium-sized (0.01 to 0.1%). This chain connects TRBV6-4 to TRBJ2-2; 12 nucleotides match TRBD2. CDR3 size: 16 residues. Germline V CDR1 and CDR2: MRHNA, SNTAGT. With V trimmed by 4 bases and J by 4 bases, 4 bases remained unmatched. The CDR3 protein is CASSGTSGTGTGELFF. The CDR3 nucleotides read TGTGCCAGCAGTGGGACTAGCGGGACGGGCACCGGGGAGCTGTTTTTT.

By sample fraction, this clonotype is medium-sized. This chain links TRBV9 with TRBJ2-4; 8 positions agree with TRBD1. V lost 0 bases to trimming and J lost 6 bases; unmatched junction nucleotides: 8. Germline V lookup: CDR1 SGDLS, CDR2 YYNGEE. This CDR3 has 16 residues. CDR3 DNA: TGTGCCAGCAGCGTAGTCCCCACAGGGGGTAGAAACATTCAGTACTTC. Protein product: CASSVVPTGGRNIQYF.

Judged by abundance, this clonotype is medium-sized (0.01 to 0.1%). The chain couples TRBV7-3 to TRBJ2-5; a possible D gene is TRBD1 (6 bases). Germline CDR1 reads SGHTA; CDR2 reads FQGTGA. The CDR3 has 16 residues. Trimming stripped 5 bases from V and 9 bases from J, with 25 bases between. This chain's CDR3 is CASSQTGTSAFVAQYF. The CDR3, as DNA: TGTGCCAGCAGCCAAACCGGGACAAGTGCTTTCGTGGCCCAGTACTTC.

This clonotype appeared many times. The V and J genes are TRBV5-1 and TRBJ1-1, with no clear D. CDR1 and CDR2 (germline): SGHRS, YFSETQ. CDR3 length: 13 residues. Trimming pared 2 bases from V and 1 base from J, leaving 6 bases between. The CDR3 DNA reads TGCGCCAGCAGCTTAGACTGGAACACTGAAGCTTTCTTT. Protein product: CASSLDWNTEAFF.

The chain is built from TRBV7-2 and TRBJ2-5; 9 bases line up with TRBD1. This CDR3 spans 13 amino acids. CDR1 is SGHTA and CDR2 is FQGNSA in the germline V gene. V lost 4 bases, J lost 5 bases, and 2 bases stayed unmatched. The CDR3 DNA reads TGTGCCAGCAGCTCGGACAGGGGTGAGACCCAGTACTTC. This codes for CASSSDRGETQYF. The variable domain in full, completed from reference TRBV7-2 and TRBJ2-5, reads GAGVSQSPSNKVTEKGKDVELRCDPISGHTALYWYRQSLGQGLEFLIYFQGNSAPDKSGLPSDRFSAERTGGSVSTLTIQRTQQEDSAVYLCASSSDRGETQYFGPGTRLLVL.

By share, this clonotype counts as medium-sized. The chain recombines TRBV14 with TRBJ1-1; D not certain. V was cut by 4 bases and J by 4 bases, with 10 bases left in between. CDR1 is SGHDN, CDR2 FVKESK, per germline. The CDR3 is 13 residues long. In nucleotides, the CDR3 is TGTGCCAGCAGCCTGGCCCGGGGCACTGAAGCTTTCTTT. Protein sequence: CASSLARGTEAFF.

There are many counts of this clonotype. V gene TRBV5-4 combines with J gene TRBJ2-5; 7 bases fit TRBD2. The junction had 6 bases not matched to a gene; V was cut back by 3 bases and J by 1 base. Germline V gives CDR1 SGHNT, CDR2 YYREEE (reference sequence). CDR3 length: 15 amino acids. The CDR3 nucleotides are TGTGCCAGCAGCTCCGAACTAGCGAGCCAAGAGACCCAGTACTTC. Translation gives CASSSELASQETQYF. Based on the CDR3 plus reference TRBV5-4 and TRBJ2-5, the full variable domain is ETGVTQSPTHLIKTRGQQVTLRCSSQSGHNTVSWYQQALGQGPQFIFQYYREEENGRGNFPPRFSGLQFPNYSSELNVNALELDDSALYLCASSSELASQETQYFGPGTRLLVL.

By share, this clonotype counts as medium-sized. The rearrangement uses TRBV29-1 and TRBJ1-4, with 8 bases lining up with TRBD1. Trimming removed 7 bases from V and 5 bases from J; junction bases left unmatched: 9. Germline values: CDR1 SQVTM, CDR2 ANQGSEA. This CDR3 has 14 amino acids. CDR3 coding DNA: TGCAGCGCCAAAGACAGGGGAGGAAATGAAAAACTGTTTTTT. It is translated as CSAKDRGGNEKLFF.

This clonotype has a handful of counts. The gene calls are TRBV14 and TRBJ2-5; 8 bases match TRBD2. This CDR3 region has 16 residues. Germline V gene lookup returns CDR1 SGHDN and CDR2 FVKESK. The trim removed 4 bases at V and 2 bases at J, leaving 9 bases unmatched. The CDR3: CASSPRVAGIQETQYF. CDR3 coding DNA: TGTGCCAGCAGCCCAAGGGTAGCGGGGATTCAAGAGACCCAGTACTTC.

At least ten counts were recorded for this clonotype. The chain combines TRBV12-3 or TRBV12-4 with TRBJ2-3; D remains unclear. This CDR3 is built from 11 residues. The V end lost 8 bases, the J end lost 4 bases, and 7 bases lay between the germline ends. CDR3 DNA sequence: TGTGCCAGCTCCTACTCAGATACGCAGTATTTT. It encodes CASSYSDTQYF.

In its sample, this clonotype ranks as medium-sized. J is TRBJ1-3 and V is TRBV7-2, with a possible D match to TRBD1 (6 bases). Trimming took off 1 base at V and 4 bases at J, with 8 bases between the two ends. There are 14 residues in the CDR3. Germline loops: CDR1 SGHTA, CDR2 FQGNSA. CDR3 nucleotide sequence: TGTGCCAGCAGCTTAGGGACAGCCGGAAACACCATATATTTT. Its protein product is CASSLGTAGNTIYF.

This clonotype was recorded a few times. The chain employs TRBV27 and TRBJ1-5, with TRBD1 identical over 7 bases. From germline, CDR1 is MNHEY and CDR2 SMNVEV (reference sequence). The ends lost 11 bases at V and 6 bases at J; junction bases unmatched: 16. CDR3 size: 15 residues. This chain's CDR3 is CASPREQGLSQPQHF. The CDR3 region has the DNA TGTGCCTCCCCCCGAGAACAGGGGCTTAGTCAGCCCCAGCATTTT.

Many counts were recorded for this clonotype. The chain joins TRBV28 to TRBJ1-6; D not resolved. CDR1 MDHEN and CDR2 SYDVKM come from the germline V gene. The CDR3 covers 14 residues. Trimming left V 2 bases short and J 5 bases short, with 7 bases between. CDR3 protein: CASSLRRNNSPLHF. The CDR3 DNA is TGTGCCAGCAGTTTACGGAGGAATAATTCACCCCTCCACTTT.

This clonotype has a count of ten or more. The chain recombines TRBV2 with TRBJ2-7, with 7 bases lining up with TRBD1. With 6 bases clipped from V and 4 bases from J, the junction kept 3 bases outside the gene matches. CDR3 size: 12 residues. The germline V gene encodes CDR1 SNHLY and CDR2 FYNNEI. The DNA for the CDR3 is TGTGCCAGCAGACAGGGGTTTTACGAGCAGTACTTC. Encoded protein: CASRQGFYEQYF.

This clonotype was recorded many times. The CDR3 nucleotides are TGCAGTGCTAGAGCTCACGACGCAATTGGGGGCTACACCTTC. Encoded protein: CSARAHDAIGGYTF. The rearrangement uses TRBV20-1 and TRBJ1-2; D is unresolved. Germline V gene sequence: CDR1 DFQATT, CDR2 SNEGSKA (reference sequence). Trimming left V 1 base short and J 8 bases short, with 17 bases between. This CDR3 is built from 14 residues.

Judged by abundance, this clonotype is medium-sized. The chain couples TRBV4-3 to TRBJ2-3; 13 nucleotides line up with TRBD2. V lost 1 base to trimming and J lost 4 bases; unmatched junction nucleotides: 2. The CDR3 length is 16 residues. CDR1 is LGHNA and CDR2 is YSLEER in the germline V gene. Here the CDR3 DNA reads TGCGCCAGCAGCCAAGCACTAGCGGGAGGGGCAGATACGCAGTATTTT. Amino acid sequence: CASSQALAGGADTQYF.

This clonotype came up many times. The chain uses TRBV5-1 and TRBJ1-3; 9 bases match TRBD1. The CDR3 has 18 residues. The germline gives CDR1 SGHRS, CDR2 YFSETQ. Trimming at V came to 2 bases and at J to 1 base, leaving 10 bases not matched to a gene. The CDR3 loop reads CASSFRTGDFWSGNTIYF. CDR3 DNA: TGCGCCAGCAGCTTTAGGACAGGGGATTTCTGGTCTGGAAACACCATATATTTT.

This clonotype has a count of ten or more. V usage is TRBV7-8 and J usage is TRBJ1-2; D call uncertain. The V end lost 1 base, the J end lost 3 bases, and 12 bases lay between the germline ends. The CDR3 extends over 15 amino acids. CDR1 is SGHVS, CDR2 FQNEAQ, per germline. Written as DNA, the CDR3 is TGTGCCAGCAGCTTAGGTCAGAAACCCTACTATGGCTACACCTTC. It specifies CASSLGQKPYYGYTF.

In its sample, this clonotype was seen a few times. This chain's CDR3 is CASSFWTLNTEAFF. CDR3 DNA sequence: TGTGCCAGCAGTTTTTGGACTCTAAACACTGAAGCTTTCTTT. The V call is TRBV28, the J call TRBJ1-1; D unclear. The CDR3 totals 14 residues. Trimming removed 3 bases from V and 2 bases from J, with 10 bases in between. The germline V gene has CDR1 MDHEN and CDR2 SYDVKM.

This clonotype is medium-sized (0.01 to 0.1%) in the sample. The chain links TRBV3-1 to TRBJ2-4; D might be TRBD1 (5 bases). Germline V CDR1 and CDR2: LGHDT, YNNKEL (reference sequence). This CDR3 is built from 20 residues. Trimming took off 2 bases at V and 0 bases at J, with 23 bases between the two ends. The CDR3 loop reads CASSQFRQPRFSIAKNIQYF. CDR3 sequence (DNA): TGTGCCAGCAGCCAATTCCGACAGCCTCGTTTTTCTATAGCCAAAAACATTCAGTACTTC.

This clonotype is categorized as medium-sized. The V gene is TRBV7-2, the J gene TRBJ1-5; 7 bases line up with TRBD1. With 4 bases clipped from V and 0 bases from J, the junction kept 6 bases outside the gene matches. The CDR3 covers 16 residues. Germline values: CDR1 SGHTA, CDR2 FQGNSA. CDR3 in amino acids: CASSSRGTVSNQPQHF. CDR3 DNA sequence: TGTGCCAGCAGCTCCAGAGGGACAGTTAGCAATCAGCCCCAGCATTTT.

By share, this clonotype counts as medium-sized. The chain recombines TRBV12-3 or TRBV12-4 with TRBJ2-7; 8 nucleotides match TRBD2. The CDR3 sequence is 16 residues long. The V gene end was trimmed by 6 bases and the J gene end by 1 base; junction bases not matched to a gene: 11. CDR3 region: CASRRGGRGPSYEQYF. The CDR3 nucleotides are TGTGCCAGCAGACGGGGGGGGAGAGGCCCTTCCTACGAGCAGTACTTC.